This TCR beta chain was sequenced in a study of blood T cells in healthy people across ages. Trimming cost V 0 bases and J 4 bases, with 11 bases left between them. The CDR3 runs to 15 residues. Germline V gene data show CDR1 as SGDLS and CDR2 as YYNGEE. This clonotype was seen a handful of times. The antigen is not known. Study-level results: It was found that TCR beta diversity correlated strongly with the percentage of naive T cells.

Through a sample-barcoded 5' primer and a J-beta primer mix, a second PCR was run for roughly 6 to 12 cycles. Each CDR3 protein is one row after TCRdb ran MiXCR on the 5' RACE reads. This sample yields fewer than 2,000,000 distinct CDR3 sequences, of which approximately 40% are seen a single time; under 25% belongs to the top ten. Sequencing used blood. The chain is built from TRBV9 and TRBJ2-1; no clear D gene. This receptor was obtained from a human donor in good health. In nucleotides, the CDR3 is TGTGCCAGCAGCGTAGCGAGTCACGTATACAATGAGCAGTTCTTC. Translated: CASSVASHVYNEQFF.